The sequence of this T cell receptor (beta chain) was determined in a study of T cell changes during pregnancy in multiple sclerosis. Sequencing used immunoSEQ multiplex PCR; TCRdb keeps in-frame clones, though not all of them. Of 35,000 to 45,000 clones in the sample, approximately 92% were seen once. The sequence came from a female donor with multiple sclerosis, enrolled in a pregnancy study. The sequenced sample consisted of peripheral blood.

The CDR3 region is CASSYSSGQIMTEAFF. In DNA form, the CDR3 reads TGTGCCAGCAGTTACTCGAGTGGACAGATAATGACTGAAGCTTTCTTT. The chain links TRBV6-5 to TRBJ1-1, with D possibly TRBD1 on 6 matching bases. Trimming removed 0 bases from V and 5 bases from J, with 16 bases in between. Germline loops: CDR1 MNHEY, CDR2 SVGAGI. The CDR3 runs to 16 residues.